Shown below are 12 T cell receptor beta chains from a single sample sequenced in a study of neoadjuvant anti-PD-1 for oral cavity cancer. Method: immunoSEQ multiplex PCR; TCRdb's copy keeps in-frame clones and lacks some. The data contain around 5,000 clones, 58% of them singletons. The sample consisted of tumor tissue, taken before nivolumab (anti-PD-1) treatment. These receptors originate from a person between 40 and 79 years old with oral cavity squamous cell carcinoma.

The chain carries TRBV7-3 and TRBJ1-1; 7 nucleotides agree with TRBD1. The CDR3 is 14 amino acids. The V gene end was trimmed by 4 bases and the J gene end by 1 base; junction bases not matched to a gene: 3. Per the germline V gene, CDR1 is SGHTA and CDR2 is FQGTGA. CDR3 sequence reads: CASSSQGGNTEAFF. The CDR3 DNA is TGTGCCAGCAGCTCCCAGGGGGGGAACACTGAAGCTTTCTTT. Full variable domain (remainder filled in from reference TRBV7-3 and TRBJ1-1): GAGVSQTPSNKVTEKGKYVELRCDPISGHTALYWYRQSLGQGPEFLIYFQGTGAADDSGLPNDRFFAVRPEGSVSTLKIQRTERGDSAVYLCASSSQGGNTEAFFGQGTRLTVV.

V usage is TRBV7-2 and J usage is TRBJ2-7; D is ambiguous. V was clipped by 1 base and J by 2 bases, with 9 bases between them. The CDR3 is 14 residues long. Germline lookup yields CDR1 SGHTA and CDR2 FQGNSA. The DNA of the CDR3 is TGTGCCAGCAGCTTAGTCCCAGGAGCCTACGAGCAGTACTTC. Translating gives CASSLVPGAYEQYF.

This chain links TRBV10-3 with TRBJ2-1; TRBD2 matches at 11 bases. The length of the CDR3 is 17 residues. Germline V gene data show CDR1 as ENHRY and CDR2 as SYGVKD. The V segment lost 7 bases and the J segment 0 bases; nucleotides outside the gene matches: 8. CDR3 residues: CAIKTSGGFSSYNEQFF. CDR3 nucleotide sequence: TGTGCCATCAAAACTAGCGGGGGCTTCAGCTCCTACAATGAGCAGTTCTTC.

This clone has just a few counts. The chain has TRBV2 and TRBJ1-5; D gene ambiguous. CDR1 is SNHLY and CDR2 is FYNNEI in the germline V gene. Trimming took 6 bases from V and 3 from J, leaving 12 bases between them. This CDR3 is built from 14 residues. In nucleotides, the CDR3 is TGTGCCAGCAGCCCTAAGCGGCTCAATCAGCCCCAGCATTTT. Amino acids: CASSPKRLNQPQHF.

J is TRBJ1-4 and V is TRBV5-1; D remains ambiguous. The germline V and J ends were trimmed by 1 base and 0 bases, with 7 bases remaining between them. CDR1 is SGHRS and CDR2 is YFSETQ in the germline V gene. The CDR3 covers 15 residues. CDR3 in amino acids: CASSLYRPTNEKLFF. CDR3 DNA: TGCGCCAGCAGCTTGTACAGACCAACTAATGAAAAACTGTTTTTT.

This clone was counted a few times. This rearrangement joins TRBV29-1 to TRBJ1-2; no clear D gene. The CDR3 extends over 13 amino acids. CDR1 and CDR2 from the germline V gene are SQVTM and ANQGSEA. Trimming stripped 4 bases from V and 3 bases from J, with 12 bases between. CDR3 loop: CSVVSSADYGYTF. The CDR3 DNA follows: TGCAGCGTTGTATCGTCGGCAGACTATGGCTACACCTTC.

This chain joins TRBV10-3 and TRBJ2-5; 7 nucleotides line up with TRBD2. Per the germline V gene, CDR1 is ENHRY and CDR2 is SYGVKD. The CDR3 totals 15 residues. J gave up 2 bases and V 11 bases, and 14 bases lay outside the gene matches. CDR3 amino acids: CASASGGLPQETQYF. As DNA, the CDR3 is TGTGCCTCCGCGTCGGGGGGACTTCCTCAAGAGACCCAGTACTTC.

The rearrangement joins TRBV5-1 to TRBJ2-7; D gene unclear. The V end lost 2 bases, the J end lost 7 bases, and 7 bases lay between the germline ends. The CDR3 totals 11 residues. CDR1 and CDR2 (germline): SGHRS, YFSETQ. CDR3 DNA: TGCGCCAGCAGCTTAGTGGGGGAGCAGTACTTC. Protein product: CASSLVGEQYF. Full variable domain (remainder filled in from reference TRBV5-1 and TRBJ2-7): KAGVTQTPRYLIKTRGQQVTLSCSPISGHRSVSWYQQTPGQGLQFLFEYFSETQRNKGNFPGRFSGRQFSNSRSEMNVSTLELGDSALYLCASSLVGEQYFGPGTRLTVT.

This clone has only a few counts. The chain uses TRBV6-4 and TRBJ2-7; perhaps TRBD1 as D (5 bases). Trimming cost V 2 bases and J 3 bases, with 8 bases left between them. The CDR3 has 13 amino acids. The germline V gene has CDR1 MRHNA and CDR2 SNTAGT. CDR3 sequence reads: CASSDGQGYEQYF. CDR3 DNA sequence: TGTGCCAGCAGTGACGGGCAGGGCTACGAGCAGTACTTC.

The CDR3 region has the DNA TGTGCCAGCAGCTGGGGACAGAGGAATGAGCAGTTCTTC. It specifies CASSWGQRNEQFF. The genes are TRBV7-2 and TRBJ2-1; 7 nucleotides agree with TRBD1. From germline, CDR1 is SGHTA and CDR2 FQGNSA. V was pared by 4 bases and J by 7 bases, with 4 bases of the junction left unmatched. The CDR3 extends over 13 amino acids.

The V call is TRBV7-2, the J call TRBJ1-3; D possibly corresponds to TRBD1 (6 bases). Trimming took 4 bases from V and 0 from J, leaving 13 bases between them. Germline assignment: CDR1 SGHTA and CDR2 FQGNSA. This CDR3 is built from 16 residues. The CDR3 coding sequence is TGTGCCAGCAGCTCTGGGGGCTCGAACTCTGGAAACACCATATATTTT. Translating it yields CASSSGGSNSGNTIYF.

This clone was counted between two and nine times. The chain links TRBV5-4 to TRBJ2-7, with D perhaps matching TRBD2 (6 bases). The CDR3 has 11 residues. Per the germline V gene, CDR1 is SGHNT and CDR2 is YYREEE (reference sequence). Trimming left V 4 bases short and J 7 bases short, with 9 bases between. This CDR3 is CASSRGREQYF. CDR3 sequence (DNA): TGTGCCAGCAGCCGGGGGAGGGAGCAGTACTTC.